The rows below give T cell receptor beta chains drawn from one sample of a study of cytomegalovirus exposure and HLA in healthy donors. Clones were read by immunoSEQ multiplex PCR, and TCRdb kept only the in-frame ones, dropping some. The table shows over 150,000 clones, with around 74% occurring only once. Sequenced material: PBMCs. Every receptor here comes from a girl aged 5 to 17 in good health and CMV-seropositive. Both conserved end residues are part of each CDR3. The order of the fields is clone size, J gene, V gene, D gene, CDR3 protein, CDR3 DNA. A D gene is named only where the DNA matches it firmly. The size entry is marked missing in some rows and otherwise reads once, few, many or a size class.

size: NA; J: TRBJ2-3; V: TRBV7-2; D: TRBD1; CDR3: CASGRTGSTDTQYF; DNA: TGTGCCAGCGGGAGGACAGGGAGCACAGATACGCAGTATTTT
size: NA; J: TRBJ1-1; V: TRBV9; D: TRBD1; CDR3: CASSTSGGAGTEAFF; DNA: TGTGCCAGCAGCACCTCAGGGGGCGCGGGCACTGAAGCTTTCTTT
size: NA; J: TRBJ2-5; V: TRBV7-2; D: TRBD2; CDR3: CASSWTSGVQETQYF; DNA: TGTGCCAGCAGCTGGACTAGCGGGGTTCAAGAGACCCAGTACTTC
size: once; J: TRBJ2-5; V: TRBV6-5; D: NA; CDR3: CASSYSTGIQETQYF; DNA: TGTGCCAGCAGTTACTCGACCGGGATCCAAGAGACCCAGTACTTC
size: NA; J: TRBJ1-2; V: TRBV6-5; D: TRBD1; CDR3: CASWDRGKGYTF; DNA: TGTGCCTCCTGGGACAGGGGGAAGGGCTACACCTTC
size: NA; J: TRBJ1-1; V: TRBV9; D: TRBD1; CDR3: CASSIGQVNTEAFF; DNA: TGTGCCAGCAGCATAGGACAGGTGAACACTGAAGCTTTCTTT
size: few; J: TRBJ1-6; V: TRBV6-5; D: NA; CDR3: CANLHRTHNSPLHF; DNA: TGTGCCAACCTACACCGGACTCATAATTCACCCCTCCACTTT
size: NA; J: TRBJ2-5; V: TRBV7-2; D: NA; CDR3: CASSLALEQYF; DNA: TGTGCCAGCAGCTTAGCCCTGGAGCAGTACTTC
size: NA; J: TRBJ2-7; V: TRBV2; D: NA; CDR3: CASNPEPVSERQYF; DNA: TGTGCCAGCAACCCGGAGCCCGTCTCAGAACGGCAGTACTTC
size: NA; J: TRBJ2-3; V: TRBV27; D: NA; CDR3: CASKAGRIVVTDTQYF; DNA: TGTGCCAGCAAGGCGGGGAGAATCGTCGTAACAGATACGCAGTATTTT
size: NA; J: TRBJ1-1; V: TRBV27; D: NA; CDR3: CASSLRGMNTEAFF; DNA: TGTGCCAGCAGTTTACGCGGCATGAACACTGAAGCTTTCTTT
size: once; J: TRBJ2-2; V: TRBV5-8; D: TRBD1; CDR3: CASSSYLGQGVAGELFF; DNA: TGTGCCAGCAGCTCCTATTTGGGACAGGGAGTCGCCGGGGAGCTGTTTTTT
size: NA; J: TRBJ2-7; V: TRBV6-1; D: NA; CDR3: CASSEIVEQYF; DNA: TGTGCCAGCAGTGAAATAGTCGAGCAGTACTTC
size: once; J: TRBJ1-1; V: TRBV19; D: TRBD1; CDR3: CASGQGASTAEAFF; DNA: TGTGCCAGCGGACAGGGGGCTTCGACCGCTGAAGCTTTCTTT
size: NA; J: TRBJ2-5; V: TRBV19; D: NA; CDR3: CASTAGAYPLQETQYF; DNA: TGTGCCAGTACGGCAGGCGCCTATCCTCTTCAAGAGACCCAGTACTTC
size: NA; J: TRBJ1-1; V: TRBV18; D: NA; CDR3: CASSPFYAGGLITEAFF; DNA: TGTGCCAGCTCACCATTCTACGCCGGGGGACTGATCACTGAAGCTTTCTTT
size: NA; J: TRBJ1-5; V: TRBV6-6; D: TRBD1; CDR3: CASSYRQGDNQPQHF; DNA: TGTGCCAGCAGTTACCGGCAGGGGGACAATCAGCCCCAGCATTTT
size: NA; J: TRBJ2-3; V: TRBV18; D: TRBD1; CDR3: CASSLTGDETDTQYF; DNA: TGTGCCAGCTCACTGACAGGGGACGAGACAGATACGCAGTATTTT
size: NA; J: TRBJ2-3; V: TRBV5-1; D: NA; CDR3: CASSLRGGGTSTDTQYF; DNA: TGCGCCAGCAGCTTGAGGGGTGGGGGGACTAGCACAGATACGCAGTATTTT
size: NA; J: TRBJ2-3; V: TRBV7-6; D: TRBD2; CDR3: CASSLGSSGGAVRTDTQYF; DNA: TGTGCCAGCAGCTTAGGCTCTAGCGGGGGGGCCGTTCGCACAGATACGCAGTATTTT
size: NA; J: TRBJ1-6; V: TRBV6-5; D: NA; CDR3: CASSGGFGDSPLHF; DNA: TGTGCCAGCAGTGGAGGGTTCGGGGATTCACCCCTCCACTTT
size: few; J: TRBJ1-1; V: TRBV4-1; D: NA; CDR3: CASSQEQYTEAFF; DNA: TGCGCCAGCAGCCAAGAACAATACACTGAAGCTTTCTTT
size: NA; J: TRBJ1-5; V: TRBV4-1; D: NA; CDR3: CASSQVKGNGNQPQHF; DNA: TGCGCCAGCAGCCAAGTTAAGGGGAATGGCAATCAGCCCCAGCATTTT
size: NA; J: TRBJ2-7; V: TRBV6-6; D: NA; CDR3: CASSYIRGDSQQYF; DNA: TGTGCCAGCAGTTACATCAGGGGGGATAGCCAGCAGTACTTC
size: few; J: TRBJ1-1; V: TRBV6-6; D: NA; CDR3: CASTKQGDTEAFF; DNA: TGTGCCAGCACCAAACAGGGAGACACTGAAGCTTTCTTT
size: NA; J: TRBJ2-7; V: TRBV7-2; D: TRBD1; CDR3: CASSIRTGSSYEQYF; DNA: TGTGCCAGCAGCATACGGACAGGGAGTTCCTACGAGCAGTACTTC
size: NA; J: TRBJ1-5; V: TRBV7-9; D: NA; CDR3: CASSLARGGTGPQHF; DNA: TGTGCCAGCAGCTTAGCGCGGGGGGGGACGGGGCCCCAGCATTTT
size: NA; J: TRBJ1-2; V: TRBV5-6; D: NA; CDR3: CASSWPPGGDGYTF; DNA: TGTGCCAGCAGCTGGCCTCCGGGGGGCGATGGCTACACCTTC
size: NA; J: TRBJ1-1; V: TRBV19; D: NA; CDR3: CASSPLWAPEAFF; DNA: TGTGCCAGTAGTCCACTTTGGGCCCCTGAAGCTTTCTTT
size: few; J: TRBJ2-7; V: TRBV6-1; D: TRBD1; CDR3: CASSLDRVSYEQYF; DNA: TGTGCCAGCAGTTTGGACAGGGTAAGCTACGAGCAGTACTTC
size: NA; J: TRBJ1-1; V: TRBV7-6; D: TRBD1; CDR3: CASSLGGQGPEAFF; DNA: TGTGCCAGCAGCTTAGGCGGACAGGGCCCAGAAGCTTTCTTT
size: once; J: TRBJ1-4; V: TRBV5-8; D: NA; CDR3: CASSLAGDSWNEKLFF; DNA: TGTGCCAGCAGCTTGGCTGGGGACTCATGGAATGAAAAACTGTTTTTT
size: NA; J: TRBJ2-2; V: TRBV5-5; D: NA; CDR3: CASSLVIGNTGELFF; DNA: TGTGCCAGCAGCTTGGTCATCGGGAACACCGGGGAGCTGTTTTTT
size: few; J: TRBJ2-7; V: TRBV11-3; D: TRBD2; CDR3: CASSLDGLAGPEQYF; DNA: TGTGCCAGCAGCTTAGATGGGCTAGCGGGGCCCGAGCAGTACTTC
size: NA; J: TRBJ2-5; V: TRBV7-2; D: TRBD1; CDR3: CASSLAFRTGPQETQYF; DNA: TGTGCCAGCAGCTTAGCATTTCGGACAGGCCCCCAAGAGACCCAGTACTTC
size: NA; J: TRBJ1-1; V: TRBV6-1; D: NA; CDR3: CASSVFRGEDTEAFF; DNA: TGTGCCAGCAGTGTATTCAGGGGAGAGGACACTGAAGCTTTCTTT
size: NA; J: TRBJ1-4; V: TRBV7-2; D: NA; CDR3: CATGFSNEKLFF; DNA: TGTGCCACCGGGTTTTCTAATGAAAAACTGTTTTTT
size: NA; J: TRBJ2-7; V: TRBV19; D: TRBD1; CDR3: CASSLTGAYEQYF; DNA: TGTGCCAGTAGTCTAACAGGGGCCTACGAGCAGTACTTC
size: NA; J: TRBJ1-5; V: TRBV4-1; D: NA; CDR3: CASSQVESQPQHF; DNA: TGCGCCAGCAGCCAAGTCGAGAGTCAGCCCCAGCATTTT
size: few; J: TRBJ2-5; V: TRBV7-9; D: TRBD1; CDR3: CASSPGTGTQYF; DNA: TGTGCCAGCAGCCCCGGGACAGGGACCCAGTACTTC
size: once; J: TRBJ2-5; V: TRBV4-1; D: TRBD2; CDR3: CASSQPARRGVETQYF; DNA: TGCGCCAGCAGCCAACCCGCCCGGCGGGGGGTAGAGACCCAGTACTTC
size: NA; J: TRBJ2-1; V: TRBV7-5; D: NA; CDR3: CARSNPPETSGALMNEQFF; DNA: TGTGCCAGAAGCAACCCCCCGGAGACTAGCGGGGCCCTTATGAATGAGCAGTTCTTC
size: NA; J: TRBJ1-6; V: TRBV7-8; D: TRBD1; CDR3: CASSSRDRYSPLHF; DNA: TGTGCCAGCAGCAGCCGGGACAGATATTCACCCCTCCACTTT
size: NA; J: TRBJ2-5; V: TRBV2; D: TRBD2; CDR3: CASSQERGVLQETQYF; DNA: TGTGCCAGCAGTCAAGAGCGGGGGGTGTTACAAGAGACCCAGTACTTC
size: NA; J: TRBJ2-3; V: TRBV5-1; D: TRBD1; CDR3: CASSLGGQLTDTQYF; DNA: TGCGCCAGCAGCTTGGGGGGACAGCTCACAGATACGCAGTATTTT
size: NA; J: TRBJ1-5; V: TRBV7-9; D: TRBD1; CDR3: CASSYTGQGGNQPQHF; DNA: TGTGCCAGCAGCTATACTGGACAGGGAGGGAATCAGCCCCAGCATTTT
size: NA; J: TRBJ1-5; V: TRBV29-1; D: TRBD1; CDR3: CSVATGTGRQPQHF; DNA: TGCAGCGTTGCAACCGGGACAGGGCGCCAGCCCCAGCATTTT
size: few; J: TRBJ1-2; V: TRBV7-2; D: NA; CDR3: CASSLGGGYTF; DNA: TGTGCCAGCAGCTTAGGTGGCGGCTACACCTTC
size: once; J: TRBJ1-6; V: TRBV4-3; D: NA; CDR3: CASSYEDNSPLHF; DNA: TGCGCCAGCAGTTATGAGGATAATTCACCCCTCCACTTT
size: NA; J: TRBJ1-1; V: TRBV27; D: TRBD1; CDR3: CASSLNRGHTEAFF; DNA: TGTGCCAGCAGTTTAAACAGGGGCCACACTGAAGCTTTCTTT